This T cell receptor beta chain was obtained from a study of cytomegalovirus exposure and HLA in healthy donors. The study ran its PCR with 60 Vbeta and 13 Jbeta primers. Generated by immunoSEQ multiplex PCR, the TCRdb table keeps only in-frame clones and is missing some. The sample lists over 95,000 clones; 60% to 80% were seen once. On this clone itself: Antigen: not known.

The study's findings and limits: Researchers reported in a later analysis that a missense DCLRE1C variant was tied to TCR beta V- and J-gene trimming.

The origin of this receptor is a woman aged 30 to 39 in good health and CMV-seropositive. The sequenced sample consisted of PBMCs.

In DNA, the CDR3 is TGTGCCAGCAGCGAGGGACTAGCGGGAGCCCGCGCAGATACGCAGTATTTT. Residues: CASSEGLAGARADTQYF. The rearrangement links TRBV6-4 to TRBJ2-3, with 14 bases aligning to TRBD2. The germline gives CDR1 MRHNA, CDR2 SNTAGT. The CDR3 consists of 17 residues. V lost 6 bases to trimming and J lost 4 bases; unmatched junction nucleotides: 9.